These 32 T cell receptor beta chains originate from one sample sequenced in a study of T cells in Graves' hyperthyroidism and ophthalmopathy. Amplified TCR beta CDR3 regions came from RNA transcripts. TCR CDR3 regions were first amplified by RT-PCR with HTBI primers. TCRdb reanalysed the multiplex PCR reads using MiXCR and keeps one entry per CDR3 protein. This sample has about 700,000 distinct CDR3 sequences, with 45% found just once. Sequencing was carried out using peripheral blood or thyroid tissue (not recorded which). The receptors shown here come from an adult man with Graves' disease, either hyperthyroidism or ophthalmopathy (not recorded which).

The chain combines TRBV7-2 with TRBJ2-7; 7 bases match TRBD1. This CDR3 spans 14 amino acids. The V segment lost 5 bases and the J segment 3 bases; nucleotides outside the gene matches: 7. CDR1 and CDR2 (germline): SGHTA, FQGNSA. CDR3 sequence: CASSVTGTVYEQYF. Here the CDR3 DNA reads TGTGCCAGCAGCGTGACCGGGACAGTCTACGAGCAGTACTTC.

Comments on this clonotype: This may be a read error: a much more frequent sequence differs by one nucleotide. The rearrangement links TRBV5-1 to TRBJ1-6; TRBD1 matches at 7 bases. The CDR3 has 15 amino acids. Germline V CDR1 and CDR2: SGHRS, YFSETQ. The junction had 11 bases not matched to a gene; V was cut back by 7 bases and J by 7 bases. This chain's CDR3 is CASGLDRPLNSPLHF. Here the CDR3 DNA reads TGCGCCAGCGGCCTGGACAGGCCGCTGAATTCACCCCTCCACTTT.

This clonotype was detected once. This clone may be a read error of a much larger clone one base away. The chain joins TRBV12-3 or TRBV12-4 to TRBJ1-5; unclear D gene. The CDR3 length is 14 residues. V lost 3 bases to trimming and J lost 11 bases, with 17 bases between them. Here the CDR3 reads CASSFTAPNWSQHF. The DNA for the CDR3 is TGTGCCAGCAGTTTTACCGCACCAAATTGGTCCCAGCATTTT.

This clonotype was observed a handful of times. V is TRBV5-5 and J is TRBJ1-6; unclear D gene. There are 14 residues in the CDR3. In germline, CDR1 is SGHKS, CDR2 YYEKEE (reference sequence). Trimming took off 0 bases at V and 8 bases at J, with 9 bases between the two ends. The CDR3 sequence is CASSLDILDSPLHF. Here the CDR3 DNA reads TGTGCCAGCAGCTTGGACATTTTGGATTCACCCCTCCACTTT.

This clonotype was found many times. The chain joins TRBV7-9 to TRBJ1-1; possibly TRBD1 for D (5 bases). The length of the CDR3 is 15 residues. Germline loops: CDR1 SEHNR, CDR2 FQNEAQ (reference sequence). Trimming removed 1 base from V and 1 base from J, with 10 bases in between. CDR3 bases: TGTGCCAGCAGCTTAGGATTGGGGGAGAACACTGAAGCTTTCTTT. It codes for CASSLGLGENTEAFF.

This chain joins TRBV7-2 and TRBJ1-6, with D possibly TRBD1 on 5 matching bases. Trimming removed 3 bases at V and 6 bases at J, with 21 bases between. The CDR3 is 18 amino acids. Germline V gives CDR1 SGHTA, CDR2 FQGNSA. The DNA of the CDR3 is TGTGCCAGCAGCTTCCTACCGGGAGGGGATTTATCTAATTCACCCCTCCACTTT. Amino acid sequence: CASSFLPGGDLSNSPLHF.

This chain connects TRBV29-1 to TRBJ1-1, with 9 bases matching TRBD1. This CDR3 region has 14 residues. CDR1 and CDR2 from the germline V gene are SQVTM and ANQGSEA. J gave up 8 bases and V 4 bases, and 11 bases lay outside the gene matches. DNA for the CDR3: TGCAGCGTTGGCCCTAGCGGGACAGGGAAAGAAGCTTTCTTT. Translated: CSVGPSGTGKEAFF.

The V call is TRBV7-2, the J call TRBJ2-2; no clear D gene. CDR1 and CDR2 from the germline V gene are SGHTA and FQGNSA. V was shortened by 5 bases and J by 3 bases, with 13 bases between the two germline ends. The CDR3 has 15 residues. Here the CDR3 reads CASSIDRLYTGELFF. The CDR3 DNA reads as TGTGCCAGCAGCATTGACCGGCTCTACACCGGGGAGCTGTTTTTT.

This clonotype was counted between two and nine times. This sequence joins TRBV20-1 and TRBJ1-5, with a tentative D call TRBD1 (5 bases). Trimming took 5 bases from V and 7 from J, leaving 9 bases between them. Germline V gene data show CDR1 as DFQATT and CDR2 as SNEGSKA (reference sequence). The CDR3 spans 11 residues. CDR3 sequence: CSAGQGQPQHF. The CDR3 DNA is TGCAGTGCTGGTCAGGGACAGCCCCAGCATTTT.

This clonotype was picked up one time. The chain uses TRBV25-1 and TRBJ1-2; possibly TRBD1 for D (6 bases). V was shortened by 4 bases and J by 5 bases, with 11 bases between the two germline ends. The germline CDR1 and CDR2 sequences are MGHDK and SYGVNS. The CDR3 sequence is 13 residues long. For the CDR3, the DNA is TGTGCCAGCAGTGCTAGGGGGTATTATGGCTACACCTTC. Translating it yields CASSARGYYGYTF.

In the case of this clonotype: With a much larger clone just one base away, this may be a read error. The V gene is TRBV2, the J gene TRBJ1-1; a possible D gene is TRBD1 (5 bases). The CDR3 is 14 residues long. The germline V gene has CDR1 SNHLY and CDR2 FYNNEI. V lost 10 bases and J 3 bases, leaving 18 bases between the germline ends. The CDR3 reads CATWRAGTDTEAFF. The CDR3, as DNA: TGTGCCACCTGGAGGGCAGGGACTGACACTGAAGCTTTCTTT.

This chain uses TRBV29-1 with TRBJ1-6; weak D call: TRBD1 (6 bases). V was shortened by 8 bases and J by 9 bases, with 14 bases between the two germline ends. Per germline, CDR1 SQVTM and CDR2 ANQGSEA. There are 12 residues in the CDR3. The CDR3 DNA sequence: TGCAGCCAACGCCTGGACAGTTCACCCCTCCACTTT. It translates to CSQRLDSSPLHF.

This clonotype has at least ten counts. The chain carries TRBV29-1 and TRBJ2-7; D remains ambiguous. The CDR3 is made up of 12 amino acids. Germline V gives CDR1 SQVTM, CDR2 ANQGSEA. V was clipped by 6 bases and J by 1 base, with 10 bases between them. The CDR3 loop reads CSVPAASYEQYF. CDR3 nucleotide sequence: TGCAGCGTCCCAGCCGCATCCTACGAGCAGTACTTC.

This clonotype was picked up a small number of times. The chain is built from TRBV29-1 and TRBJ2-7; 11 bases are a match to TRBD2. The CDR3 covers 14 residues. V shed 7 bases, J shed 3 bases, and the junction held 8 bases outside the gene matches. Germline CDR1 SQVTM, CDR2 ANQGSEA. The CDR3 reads CSAFTSGSVYEQYF. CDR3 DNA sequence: TGCAGCGCCTTTACTAGCGGGAGTGTCTACGAGCAGTACTTC.

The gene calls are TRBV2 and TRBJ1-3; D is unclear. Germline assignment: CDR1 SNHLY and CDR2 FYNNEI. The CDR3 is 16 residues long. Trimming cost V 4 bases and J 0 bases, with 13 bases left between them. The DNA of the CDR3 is TGTGCCAGCAGTGTATCCAGGCACCTCTCTGGAAACACCATATATTTT. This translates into CASSVSRHLSGNTIYF.

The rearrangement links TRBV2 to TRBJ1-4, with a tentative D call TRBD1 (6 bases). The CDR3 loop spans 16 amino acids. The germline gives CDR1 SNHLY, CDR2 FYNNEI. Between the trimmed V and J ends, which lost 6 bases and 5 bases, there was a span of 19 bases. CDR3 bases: TGTGCCAGCAGCCCAGTTCGGGGGCCCCCGAATGAAAAACTGTTTTTT. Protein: CASSPVRGPPNEKLFF.

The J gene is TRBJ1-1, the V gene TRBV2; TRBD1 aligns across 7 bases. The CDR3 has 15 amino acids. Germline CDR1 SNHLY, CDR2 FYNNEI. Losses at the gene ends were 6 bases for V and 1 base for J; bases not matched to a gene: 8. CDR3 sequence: CASRDRDSKNTEAFF. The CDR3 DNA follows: TGTGCCAGCAGGGACCGGGACAGTAAGAACACTGAAGCTTTCTTT.

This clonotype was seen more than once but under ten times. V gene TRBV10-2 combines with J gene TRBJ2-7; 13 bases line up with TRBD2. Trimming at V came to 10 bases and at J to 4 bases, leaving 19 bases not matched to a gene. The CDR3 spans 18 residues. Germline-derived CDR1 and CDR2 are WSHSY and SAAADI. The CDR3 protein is CATGDLPGLAGMMYEQYF. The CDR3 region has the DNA TGCGCCACCGGCGACCTCCCGGGACTAGCGGGAATGATGTACGAGCAGTACTTC.

CDR3 bases: TGTGCCAGCAGCGTGTCCGGGACAGGTGATAATTCACCCCTCCACTTT. Translated: CASSVSGTGDNSPLHF. This rearrangement joins TRBV5-4 to TRBJ1-6, with 8 bases identical to TRBD1. V dropped 4 bases and J dropped 5; count of bases not matched to a gene: 8. Germline assignment: CDR1 SGHNT and CDR2 YYREEE (reference sequence). The CDR3 consists of 16 residues.

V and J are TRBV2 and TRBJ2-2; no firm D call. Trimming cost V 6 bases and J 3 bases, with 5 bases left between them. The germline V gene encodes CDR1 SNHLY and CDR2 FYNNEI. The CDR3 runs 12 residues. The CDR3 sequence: CASRDYTGELFF. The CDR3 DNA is TGTGCCAGCAGAGACTACACCGGGGAGCTGTTTTTT.

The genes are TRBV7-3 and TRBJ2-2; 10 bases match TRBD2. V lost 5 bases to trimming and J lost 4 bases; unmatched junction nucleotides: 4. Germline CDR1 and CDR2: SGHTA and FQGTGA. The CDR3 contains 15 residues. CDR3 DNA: TGTGCCAGCAGCAGAGAGCGGGGGGGCACCGGGGAGCTGTTTTTT. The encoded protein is CASSRERGGTGELFF.

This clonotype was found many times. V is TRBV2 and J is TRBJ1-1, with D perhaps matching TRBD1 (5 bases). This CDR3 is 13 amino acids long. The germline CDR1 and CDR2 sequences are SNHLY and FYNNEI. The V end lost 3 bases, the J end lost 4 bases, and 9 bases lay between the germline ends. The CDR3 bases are TGTGCCAGCAGTGATTTGAGGGGCACTGAAGCTTTCTTT. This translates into CASSDLRGTEAFF.

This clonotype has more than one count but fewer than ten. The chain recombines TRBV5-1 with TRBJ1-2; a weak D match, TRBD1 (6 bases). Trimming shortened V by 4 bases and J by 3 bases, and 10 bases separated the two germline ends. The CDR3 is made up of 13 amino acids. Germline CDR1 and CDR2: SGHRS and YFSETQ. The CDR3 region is CASSADSHYGYTF. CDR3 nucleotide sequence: TGCGCCAGCAGCGCGGACAGCCACTATGGCTACACCTTC. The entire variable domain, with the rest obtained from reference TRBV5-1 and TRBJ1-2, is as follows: KAGVTQTPRYLIKTRGQQVTLSCSPISGHRSVSWYQQTPGQGLQFLFEYFSETQRNKGNFPGRFSGRQFSNSRSEMNVSTLELGDSALYLCASSADSHYGYTFGSGTRLTVV.

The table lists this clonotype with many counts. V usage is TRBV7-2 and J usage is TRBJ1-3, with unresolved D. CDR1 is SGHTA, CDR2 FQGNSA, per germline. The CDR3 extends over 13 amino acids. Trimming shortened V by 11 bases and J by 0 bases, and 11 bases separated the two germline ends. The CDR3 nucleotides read TGTGCCTCCAGCCGCCACTCTGGAAACACCATATATTTT. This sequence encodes CASSRHSGNTIYF.

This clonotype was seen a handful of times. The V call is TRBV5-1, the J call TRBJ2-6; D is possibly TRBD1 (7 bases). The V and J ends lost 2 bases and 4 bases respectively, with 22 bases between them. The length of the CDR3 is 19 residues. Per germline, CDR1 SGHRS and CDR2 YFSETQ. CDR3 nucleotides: TGCGCCAGCAGCTTATTTGGCAGCCAGGGGGGCGTCGGGGCCAACGTCCTGACTTTC. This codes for CASSLFGSQGGVGANVLTF.

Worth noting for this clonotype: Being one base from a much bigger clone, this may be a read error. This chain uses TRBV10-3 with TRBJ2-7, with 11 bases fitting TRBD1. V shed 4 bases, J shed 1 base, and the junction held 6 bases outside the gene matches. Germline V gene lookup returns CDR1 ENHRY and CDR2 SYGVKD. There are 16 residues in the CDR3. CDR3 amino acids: CAISATGTGGSYEQYF. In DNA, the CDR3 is TGTGCCATCAGTGCGACTGGGACAGGGGGGTCCTACGAGCAGTACTTC.

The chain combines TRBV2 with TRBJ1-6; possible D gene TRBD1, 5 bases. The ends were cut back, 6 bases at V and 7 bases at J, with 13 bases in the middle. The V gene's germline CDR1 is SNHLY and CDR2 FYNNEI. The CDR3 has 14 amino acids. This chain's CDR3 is CASSFKTENSPLHF. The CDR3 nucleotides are TGTGCCAGCAGCTTCAAGACAGAGAATTCACCCCTCCACTTT.

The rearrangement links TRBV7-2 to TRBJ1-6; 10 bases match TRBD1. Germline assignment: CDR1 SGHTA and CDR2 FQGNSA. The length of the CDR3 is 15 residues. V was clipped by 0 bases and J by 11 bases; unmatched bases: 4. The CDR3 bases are TGTGCCAGCAGCTTAGCGACAGGGGGCGTTGCACCCCTCCACTTT. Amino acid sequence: CASSLATGGVAPLHF. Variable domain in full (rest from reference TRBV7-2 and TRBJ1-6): GAGVSQSPSNKVTEKGKDVELRCDPISGHTALYWYRQSLGQGLEFLIYFQGNSAPDKSGLPSDRFSAERTGGSVSTLTIQRTQQEDSAVYLCASSLATGGVAPLHFGNGTRLTVT.

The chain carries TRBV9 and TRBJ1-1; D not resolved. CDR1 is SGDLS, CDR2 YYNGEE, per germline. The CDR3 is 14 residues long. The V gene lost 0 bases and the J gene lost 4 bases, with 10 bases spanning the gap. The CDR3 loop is CASSVAPVGTEAFF. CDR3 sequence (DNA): TGTGCCAGCAGCGTAGCGCCCGTGGGCACTGAAGCTTTCTTT.

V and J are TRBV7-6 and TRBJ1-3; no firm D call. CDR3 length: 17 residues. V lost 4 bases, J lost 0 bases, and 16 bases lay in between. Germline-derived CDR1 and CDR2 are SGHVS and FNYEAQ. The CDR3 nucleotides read TGTGCCAGCAGCTATGAGGGTACGGGGTACTCTGGAAACACCATATATTTT. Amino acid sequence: CASSYEGTGYSGNTIYF.

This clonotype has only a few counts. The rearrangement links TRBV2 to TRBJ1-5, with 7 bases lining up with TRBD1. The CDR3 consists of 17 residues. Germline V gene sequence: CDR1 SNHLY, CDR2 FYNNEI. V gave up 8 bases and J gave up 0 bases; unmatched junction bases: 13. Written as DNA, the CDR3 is TGTGCCAGCTCCCGACAGGGTAATTTAATTAGCAATCAGCCCCAGCATTTT. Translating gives CASSRQGNLISNQPQHF. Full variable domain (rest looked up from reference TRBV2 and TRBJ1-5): EPEVTQTPSHQVTQMGQEVILRCVPISNHLYFYWYRQILGQKVEFLVSFYNNEISEKSEIFDDQFSVERPDGSNFTLKIRSTKLEDSAMYFCASSRQGNLISNQPQHFGDGTRLSIL.

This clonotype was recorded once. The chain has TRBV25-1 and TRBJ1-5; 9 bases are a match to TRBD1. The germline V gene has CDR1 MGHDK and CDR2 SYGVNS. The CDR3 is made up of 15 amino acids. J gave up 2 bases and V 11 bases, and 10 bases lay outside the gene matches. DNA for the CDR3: TGTGCCTGGAGTGTACGGGACAGGGGCAATCAGCCCCAGCATTTT. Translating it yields CAWSVRDRGNQPQHF. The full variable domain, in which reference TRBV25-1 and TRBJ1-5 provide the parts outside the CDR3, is EADIYQTPRYLVIGTGKKITLECSQTMGHDKMYWYQQDPGMELHLIHYSYGVNSTEKGDLSSESTVSRIRTEHFPLTLESARPSHTSQYLCAWSVRDRGNQPQHFGDGTRLSIL.